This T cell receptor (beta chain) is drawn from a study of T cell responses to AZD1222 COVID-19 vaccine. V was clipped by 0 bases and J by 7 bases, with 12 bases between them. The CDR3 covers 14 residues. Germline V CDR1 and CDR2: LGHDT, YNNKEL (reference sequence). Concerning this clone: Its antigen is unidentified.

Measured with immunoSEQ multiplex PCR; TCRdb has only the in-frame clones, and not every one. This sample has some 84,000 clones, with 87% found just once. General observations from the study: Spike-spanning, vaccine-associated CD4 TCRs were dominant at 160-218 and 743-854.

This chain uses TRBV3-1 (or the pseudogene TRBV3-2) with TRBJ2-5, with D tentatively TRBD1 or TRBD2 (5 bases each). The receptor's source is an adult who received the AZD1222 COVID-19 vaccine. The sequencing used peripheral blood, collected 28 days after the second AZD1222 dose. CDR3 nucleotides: TGTGCCAGCAGCCAAGACAGGGACCTATGGACCCAGTACTTC. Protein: CASSQDRDLWTQYF.